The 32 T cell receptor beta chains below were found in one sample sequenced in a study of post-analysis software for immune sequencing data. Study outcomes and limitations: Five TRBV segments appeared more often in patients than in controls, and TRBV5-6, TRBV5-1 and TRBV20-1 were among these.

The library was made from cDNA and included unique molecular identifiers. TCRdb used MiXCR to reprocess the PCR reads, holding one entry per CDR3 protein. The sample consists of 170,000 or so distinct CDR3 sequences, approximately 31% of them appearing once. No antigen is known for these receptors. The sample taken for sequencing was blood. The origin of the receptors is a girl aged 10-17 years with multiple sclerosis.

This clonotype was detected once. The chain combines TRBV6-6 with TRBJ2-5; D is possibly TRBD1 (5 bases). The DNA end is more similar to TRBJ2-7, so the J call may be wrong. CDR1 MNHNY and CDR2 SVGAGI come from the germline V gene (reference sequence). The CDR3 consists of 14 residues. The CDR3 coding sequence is TGTGCCAGCAGTTACTCAGCAGGGCCCTACGAGCAGTACTTC. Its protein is CASSYSAGPYEQYF.

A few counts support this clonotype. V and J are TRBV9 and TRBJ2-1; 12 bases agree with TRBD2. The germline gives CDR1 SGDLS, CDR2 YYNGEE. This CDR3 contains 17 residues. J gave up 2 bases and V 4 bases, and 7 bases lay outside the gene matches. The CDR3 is CASSLTSGRRTYNEQFF. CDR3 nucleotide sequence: TGTGCCAGCAGCTTGACTAGCGGGAGACGAACCTACAATGAGCAGTTCTTC.

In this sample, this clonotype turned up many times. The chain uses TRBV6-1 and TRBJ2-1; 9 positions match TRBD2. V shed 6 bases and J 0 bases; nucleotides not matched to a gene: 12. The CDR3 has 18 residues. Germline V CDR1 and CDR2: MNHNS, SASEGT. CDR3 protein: CASRNPAGGPSSYNEQFF. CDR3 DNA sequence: TGTGCCAGCAGGAACCCAGCGGGAGGACCGAGCTCCTACAATGAGCAGTTCTTC.

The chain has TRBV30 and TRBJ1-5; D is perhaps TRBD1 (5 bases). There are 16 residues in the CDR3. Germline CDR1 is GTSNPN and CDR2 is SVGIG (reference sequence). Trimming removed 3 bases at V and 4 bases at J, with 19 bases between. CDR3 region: CAWSGGHPNENQPQHF. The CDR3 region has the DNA TGTGCCTGGAGCGGGGGTCACCCTAATGAAAATCAGCCCCAGCATTTT.

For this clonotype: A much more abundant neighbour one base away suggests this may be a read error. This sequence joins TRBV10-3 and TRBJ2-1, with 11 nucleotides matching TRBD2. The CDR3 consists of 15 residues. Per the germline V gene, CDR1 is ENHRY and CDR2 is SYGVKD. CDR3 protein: CTIKTTSGIVDEQFF. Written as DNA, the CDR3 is TGTACCATCAAGACGACTAGCGGGATTGTGGATGAGCAGTTCTTC.

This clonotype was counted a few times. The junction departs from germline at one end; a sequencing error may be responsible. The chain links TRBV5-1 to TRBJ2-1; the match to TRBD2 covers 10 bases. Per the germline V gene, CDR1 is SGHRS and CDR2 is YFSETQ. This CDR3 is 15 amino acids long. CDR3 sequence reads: CSSSLTSGPYNEQFF. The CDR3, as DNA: TGCTCCAGCAGCTTGACTAGCGGGCCATACAATGAGCAGTTCTTC.

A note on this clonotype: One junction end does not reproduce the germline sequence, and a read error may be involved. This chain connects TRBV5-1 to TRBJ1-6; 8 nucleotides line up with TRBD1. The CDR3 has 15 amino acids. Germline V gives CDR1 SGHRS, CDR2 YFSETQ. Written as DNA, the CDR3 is TGCGCCAGCAGACAAGGGACAGGAATTAATTCACCCCACCACTTT. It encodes CASRQGTGINSPHHF.

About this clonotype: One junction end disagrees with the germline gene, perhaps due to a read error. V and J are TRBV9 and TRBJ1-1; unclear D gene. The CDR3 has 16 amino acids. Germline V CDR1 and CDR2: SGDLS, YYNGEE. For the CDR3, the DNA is TGTGCCAGCAGCCCGAGCTTATCGTCGGGGAACGCTGAAGCTTTCTTT. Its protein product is CASSPSLSSGNAEAFF.

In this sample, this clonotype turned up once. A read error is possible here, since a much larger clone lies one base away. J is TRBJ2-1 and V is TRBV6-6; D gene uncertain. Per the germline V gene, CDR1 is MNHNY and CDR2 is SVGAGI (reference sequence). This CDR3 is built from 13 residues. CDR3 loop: CANSYSRLDEQFF. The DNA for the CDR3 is TGTGCCAACAGTTACAGCCGGCTTGATGAGCAGTTCTTC.

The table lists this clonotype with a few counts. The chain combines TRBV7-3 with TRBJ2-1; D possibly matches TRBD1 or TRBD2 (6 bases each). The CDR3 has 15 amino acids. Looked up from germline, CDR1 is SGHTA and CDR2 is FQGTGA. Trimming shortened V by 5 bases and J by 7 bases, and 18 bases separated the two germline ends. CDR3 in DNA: TGTGCCAGCAGCCCTACGGGGGCGGGGCAGAATGAGCAGTTCTTC. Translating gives CASSPTGAGQNEQFF.

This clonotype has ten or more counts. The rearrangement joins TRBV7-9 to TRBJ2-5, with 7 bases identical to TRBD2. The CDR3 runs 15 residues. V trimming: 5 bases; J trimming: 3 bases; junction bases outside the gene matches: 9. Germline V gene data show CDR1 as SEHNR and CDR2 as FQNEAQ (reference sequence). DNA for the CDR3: TGTGCCAGCAGCACCCGGACTAGGAGGGAAGAGACCCAGTACTTC. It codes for CASSTRTRREETQYF.

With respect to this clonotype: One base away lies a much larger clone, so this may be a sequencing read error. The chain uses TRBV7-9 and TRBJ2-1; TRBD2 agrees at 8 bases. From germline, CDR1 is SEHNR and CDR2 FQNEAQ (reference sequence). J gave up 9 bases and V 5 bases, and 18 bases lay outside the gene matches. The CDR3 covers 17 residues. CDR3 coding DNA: TGTGCCAGCAGCGCAGGTACAGGGCGGGAGGCTGGGGGTGAGCAGTTCTTC. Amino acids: CASSAGTGREAGGEQFF.

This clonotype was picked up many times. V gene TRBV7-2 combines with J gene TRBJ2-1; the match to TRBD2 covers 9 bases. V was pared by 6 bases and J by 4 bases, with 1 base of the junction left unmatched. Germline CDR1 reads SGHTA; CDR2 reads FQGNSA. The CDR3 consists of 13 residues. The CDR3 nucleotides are TGTGCCAGCAGGGCGGGAGGGTACAATGAGCAGTTCTTC. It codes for CASRAGGYNEQFF.

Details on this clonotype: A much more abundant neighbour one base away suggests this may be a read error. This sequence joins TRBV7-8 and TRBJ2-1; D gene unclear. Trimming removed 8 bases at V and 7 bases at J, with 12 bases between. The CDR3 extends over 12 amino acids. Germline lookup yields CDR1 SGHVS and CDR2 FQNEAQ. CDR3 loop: CASGLYQNEQFF. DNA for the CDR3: TGTGCCAGCGGCCTCTACCAGAATGAGCAGTTCTTC. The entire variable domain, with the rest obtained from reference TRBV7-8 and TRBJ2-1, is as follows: GAGVSQSPRYKVAKRGQDVALRCDPISGHVSLFWYQQALGQGPEFLTYFQNEAQLDKSGLPSDRFFAERPEGSVSTLKIQRTQQEDSAVYLCASGLYQNEQFFGPGTRLTVL.

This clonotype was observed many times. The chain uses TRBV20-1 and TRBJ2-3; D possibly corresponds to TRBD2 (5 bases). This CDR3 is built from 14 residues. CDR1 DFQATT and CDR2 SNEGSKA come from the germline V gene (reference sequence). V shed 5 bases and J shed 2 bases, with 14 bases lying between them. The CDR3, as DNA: TGCAGTGCTCTGAGAGCGGCTCCCACAGATACGCAGTATTTT. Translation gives CSALRAAPTDTQYF.

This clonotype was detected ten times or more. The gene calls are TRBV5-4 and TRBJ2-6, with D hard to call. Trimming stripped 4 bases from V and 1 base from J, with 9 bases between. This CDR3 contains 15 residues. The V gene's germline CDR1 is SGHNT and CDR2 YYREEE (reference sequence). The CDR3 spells CASSPKLSGANVLTF. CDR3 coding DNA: TGTGCCAGCAGCCCCAAGTTATCTGGGGCCAACGTCCTGACTTTC.

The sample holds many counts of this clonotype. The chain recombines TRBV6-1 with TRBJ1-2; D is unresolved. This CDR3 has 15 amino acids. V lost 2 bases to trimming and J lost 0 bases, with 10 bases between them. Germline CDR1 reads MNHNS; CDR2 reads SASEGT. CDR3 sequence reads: CASSESVQANYGYTF. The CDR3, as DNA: TGTGCCAGCAGTGAATCTGTTCAAGCTAACTATGGCTACACCTTC.

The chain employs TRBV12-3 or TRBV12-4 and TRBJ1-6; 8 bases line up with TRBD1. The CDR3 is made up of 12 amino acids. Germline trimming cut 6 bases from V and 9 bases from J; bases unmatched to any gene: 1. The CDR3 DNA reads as TGTGCCAGCAGCACAGGGGGTTCACCCCTCCACTTT. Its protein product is CASSTGGSPLHF.

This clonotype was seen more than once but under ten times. The chain's CDR3 is CASSEERDEETQYF. The CDR3 DNA reads as TGTGCCAGCAGTGAAGAGCGGGACGAAGAGACCCAGTACTTC. This chain connects TRBV2 to TRBJ2-5; 7 bases align to TRBD2. The CDR3 contains 14 residues. V lost 1 base, J lost 3 bases, and 2 bases stayed unmatched. The germline gives CDR1 SNHLY, CDR2 FYNNEI.

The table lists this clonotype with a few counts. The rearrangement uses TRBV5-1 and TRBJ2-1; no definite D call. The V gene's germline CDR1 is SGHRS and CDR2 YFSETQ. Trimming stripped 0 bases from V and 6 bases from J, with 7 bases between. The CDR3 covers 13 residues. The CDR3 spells CASSLVPCNEQFF. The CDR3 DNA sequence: TGCGCCAGCAGCTTGGTGCCCTGCAATGAGCAGTTCTTC.

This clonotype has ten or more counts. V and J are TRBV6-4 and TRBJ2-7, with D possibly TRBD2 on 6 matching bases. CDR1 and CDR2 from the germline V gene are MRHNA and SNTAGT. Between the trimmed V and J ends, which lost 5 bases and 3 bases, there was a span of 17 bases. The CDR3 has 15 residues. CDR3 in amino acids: CASSFQGLSFYEQYF. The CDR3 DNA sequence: TGTGCCAGCAGTTTTCAGGGACTCTCCTTCTACGAGCAGTACTTC.

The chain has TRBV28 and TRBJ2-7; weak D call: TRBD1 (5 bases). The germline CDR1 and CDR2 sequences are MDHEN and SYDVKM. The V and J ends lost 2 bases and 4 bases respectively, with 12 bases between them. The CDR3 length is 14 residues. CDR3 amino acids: CASSLGAVSYEQYF. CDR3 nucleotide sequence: TGTGCCAGCAGTTTAGGGGCAGTATCTTACGAGCAGTACTTC. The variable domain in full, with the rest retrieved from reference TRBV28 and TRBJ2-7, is DVKVTQSSRYLVKRTGEKVFLECVQDMDHENMFWYRQDPGLGLRLIYFSYDVKMKEKGDIPEGYSVSREKKERFSLILESASTNQTSMYLCASSLGAVSYEQYFGPGTRLTVT.

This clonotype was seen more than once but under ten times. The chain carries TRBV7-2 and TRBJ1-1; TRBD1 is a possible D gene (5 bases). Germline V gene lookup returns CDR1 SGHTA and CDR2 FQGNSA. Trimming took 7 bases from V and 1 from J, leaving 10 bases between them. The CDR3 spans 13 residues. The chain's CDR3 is CASTEGTNTEAFF. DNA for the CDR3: TGTGCCAGCACCGAAGGGACGAACACTGAAGCTTTCTTT. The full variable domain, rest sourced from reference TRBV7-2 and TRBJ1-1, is GAGVSQSPSNKVTEKGKDVELRCDPISGHTALYWYRQSLGQGLEFLIYFQGNSAPDKSGLPSDRFSAERTGGSVSTLTIQRTQQEDSAVYLCASTEGTNTEAFFGQGTRLTVV.

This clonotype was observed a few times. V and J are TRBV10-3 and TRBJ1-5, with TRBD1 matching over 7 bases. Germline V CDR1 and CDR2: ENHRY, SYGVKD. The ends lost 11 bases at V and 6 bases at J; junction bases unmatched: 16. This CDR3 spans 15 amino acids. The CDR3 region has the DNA TGTGCCGCGACAGGGTCGCCGCAGACGGGTCAGCCCCAGCATTTT. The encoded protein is CAATGSPQTGQPQHF.

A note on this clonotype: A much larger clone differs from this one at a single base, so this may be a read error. CDR3 in amino acids: CSAGDLSGGPNYGYTF. Here the CDR3 DNA reads TGCAGTGCTGGAGATTTGTCGGGGGGCCCCAACTATGGCTACACCTTC. V usage is TRBV20-1 and J usage is TRBJ1-2, with D possibly matching TRBD1 (6 bases). The CDR3 totals 16 residues. CDR1 is DFQATT, CDR2 SNEGSKA, per germline (reference sequence).

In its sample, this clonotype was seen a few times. DNA for the CDR3: TGTGCCAGCAGCTTGACAGGGGTTTCACCCCTCCACTTT. Its protein is CASSLTGVSPLHF. The V and J genes are TRBV7-6 and TRBJ1-6; 8 positions agree with TRBD1. The CDR3 extends over 13 amino acids. Germline CDR1 is SGHVS and CDR2 is FNYEAQ. The ends lost 3 bases at V and 9 bases at J; junction bases unmatched: 1.

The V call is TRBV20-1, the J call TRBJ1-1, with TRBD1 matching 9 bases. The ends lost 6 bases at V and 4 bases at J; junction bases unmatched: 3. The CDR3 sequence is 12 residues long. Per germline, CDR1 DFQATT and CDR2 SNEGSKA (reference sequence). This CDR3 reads CSATDRGTEAFF. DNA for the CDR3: TGCAGTGCCACGGACAGGGGCACTGAAGCTTTCTTT.

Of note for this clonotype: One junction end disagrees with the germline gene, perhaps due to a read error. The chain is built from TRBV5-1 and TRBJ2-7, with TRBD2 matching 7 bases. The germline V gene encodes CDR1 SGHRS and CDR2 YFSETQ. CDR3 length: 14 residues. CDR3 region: CASRGGLADNERYF. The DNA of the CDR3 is TGCGCCAGTAGAGGTGGGCTAGCGGACAATGAGCGGTACTTC.

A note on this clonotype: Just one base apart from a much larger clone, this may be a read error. In nucleotides, the CDR3 is TGTGCCAGCAGCTGGGGTGACAGGGGGAGTGGGCAGTTCTTC. This sequence encodes CASSWGDRGSGQFF. This sequence joins TRBV7-9 and TRBJ2-1, with TRBD1 identical over 9 bases. V shed 4 bases and J 12 bases; nucleotides not matched to a gene: 10. The CDR3 spans 14 residues. The germline gives CDR1 SEHNR, CDR2 FQNEAQ (reference sequence).

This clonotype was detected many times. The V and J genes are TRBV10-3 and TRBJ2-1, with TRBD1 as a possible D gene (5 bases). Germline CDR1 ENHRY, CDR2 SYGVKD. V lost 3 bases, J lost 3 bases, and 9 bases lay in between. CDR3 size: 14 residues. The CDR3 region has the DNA TGTGCCATCAGTGAACCACAGGTCTACAATGAGCAGTTCTTC. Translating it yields CAISEPQVYNEQFF.

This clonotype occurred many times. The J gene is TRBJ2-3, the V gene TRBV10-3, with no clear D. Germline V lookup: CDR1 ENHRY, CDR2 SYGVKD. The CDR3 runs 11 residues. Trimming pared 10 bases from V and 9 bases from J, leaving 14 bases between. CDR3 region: CATSKERTQYF. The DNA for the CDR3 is TGTGCCACCTCAAAGGAACGCACGCAGTATTTT.

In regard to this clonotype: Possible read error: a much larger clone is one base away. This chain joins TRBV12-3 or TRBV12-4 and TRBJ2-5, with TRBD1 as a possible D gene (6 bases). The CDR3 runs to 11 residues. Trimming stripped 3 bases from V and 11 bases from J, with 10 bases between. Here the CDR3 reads CASSFARGQYF. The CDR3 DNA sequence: TGTGCCAGCAGTTTTGCGAGGGGGCAGTACTTC.